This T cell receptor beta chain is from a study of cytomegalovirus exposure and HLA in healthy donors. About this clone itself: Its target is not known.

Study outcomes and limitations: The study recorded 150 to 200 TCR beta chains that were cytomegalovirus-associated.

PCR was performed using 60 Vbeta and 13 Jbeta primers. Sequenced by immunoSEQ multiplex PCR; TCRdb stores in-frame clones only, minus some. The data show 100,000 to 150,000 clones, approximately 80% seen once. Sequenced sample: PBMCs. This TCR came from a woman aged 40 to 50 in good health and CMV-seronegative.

CDR3 sequence reads: CASSPDPGHTGYTF. CDR3 coding DNA: TGTGCCAGCAGCCCCGATCCGGGACATACAGGCTACACCTTC. The chain has TRBV9 and TRBJ1-2; TRBD1 might be the D (6 bases). Germline assignment: CDR1 SGDLS and CDR2 YYNGEE. Trimming removed 4 bases at V and 8 bases at J, with 18 bases between. The CDR3 consists of 14 residues.